These 18 T cell receptor beta chains were sequenced from one sample in a study of blood T cell repertoires in COVID-19. Measured with immunoSEQ multiplex PCR; TCRdb has only the in-frame clones, and not every one. This table has tens of thousands of clones, about 90% appearing once. The sample taken for sequencing was peripheral blood. The receptors originated from a man aged 50-60 years with acute or convalescent COVID-19.

The rearrangement joins TRBV5-4 to TRBJ2-7, with 8 bases fitting TRBD2. V lost 6 bases and J lost 6; bases outside the gene matches: 8. There are 13 residues in the CDR3. Per germline, CDR1 SGHNT and CDR2 YYREEE (reference sequence). CDR3 nucleotide sequence: TGTGCCAGCACCCGGGGGGGCGGGAGCGAGCAGTACTTC. Residues: CASTRGGGSEQYF.

The genes are TRBV11-2 and TRBJ1-1, with 7 bases matching TRBD1. V was clipped by 5 bases and J by 2 bases; unmatched bases: 8. The V gene's germline CDR1 is SGHAT and CDR2 FQNNGV. CDR3 length equals 15 residues. CDR3 region: CASSIKQGSNTEAFF. The CDR3 DNA follows: TGTGCCAGCAGCATCAAACAGGGGAGCAACACTGAAGCTTTCTTT.

The chain combines TRBV18 with TRBJ1-2, with D maybe TRBD1 (6 bases). The CDR3 totals 18 residues. The germline CDR1 and CDR2 sequences are KGHSH and LQKENI. V was trimmed by 1 base and J by 4 bases, leaving 22 bases between them. CDR3 in DNA: TGTGCCAGCTCACCACTCAGGGGCCCAGGGCCGAAAATCTATGGCTACACCTTC. Translating it yields CASSPLRGPGPKIYGYTF.

V gene TRBV25-1 combines with J gene TRBJ2-5; perhaps TRBD2 as D (6 bases). Per the germline V gene, CDR1 is MGHDK and CDR2 is SYGVNS. The CDR3 has 12 amino acids. The V end lost 6 bases, the J end lost 3 bases, and 8 bases lay between the germline ends. The CDR3 bases are TGTGCCAGCAGACGGGAGAAAGAGACCCAGTACTTC. This sequence encodes CASRREKETQYF.

The V call is TRBV5-1, the J call TRBJ1-1; no definite D call. Germline values: CDR1 SGHRS, CDR2 YFSETQ. The length of the CDR3 is 16 residues. V dropped 0 bases and J dropped 1 base, with 13 bases sitting between them. The chain's CDR3 is CASSLGDGLPNTEAFF. CDR3 nucleotides: TGCGCCAGCAGCTTGGGCGATGGACTCCCGAACACTGAAGCTTTCTTT. Supplemented by reference TRBV5-1 and TRBJ1-1, the full variable domain reads KAGVTQTPRYLIKTRGQQVTLSCSPISGHRSVSWYQQTPGQGLQFLFEYFSETQRNKGNFPGRFSGRQFSNSRSEMNVSTLELGDSALYLCASSLGDGLPNTEAFFGQGTRLTVV.

The rearrangement links TRBV7-9 to TRBJ2-5; no firm D call. Germline CDR1 and CDR2: SEHNR and FQNEAQ (reference sequence). The CDR3 sequence is 13 residues long. The germline V and J ends were trimmed by 5 bases and 0 bases, with 7 bases remaining between them. In DNA form, the CDR3 reads TGTGCCAGCAGCGGCGGTTACCAAGAGACCCAGTACTTC. This translates into CASSGGYQETQYF. Combining the CDR3 with reference TRBV7-9 and TRBJ2-5 gives the whole variable domain DTGVSQNPRHKITKRGQNVTFRCDPISEHNRLYWYRQTLGQGPEFLTYFQNEAQLEKSRLLSDRFSAERPKGSFSTLEIQRTEQGDSAMYLCASSGGYQETQYFGPGTRLLVL.

This clone appeared once. This sequence joins TRBV6-5 and TRBJ2-5; D perhaps matches TRBD1 (5 bases). The CDR3 sequence is 12 residues long. V lost 8 bases to trimming and J lost 5 bases, with 12 bases between them. The germline V gene encodes CDR1 MNHEY and CDR2 SVGAGI. CDR3 sequence: CASGHVLETQYF. CDR3 sequence (DNA): TGTGCCAGCGGACATGTTCTGGAGACCCAGTACTTC.

This clone has only one observation. This chain links TRBV24-1 with TRBJ1-1; D is possibly TRBD1 (6 bases). Germline CDR1 and CDR2: KGHDR and SFDVKD. CDR3 length equals 15 residues. Trimming pared 3 bases from V and 3 bases from J, leaving 13 bases between. The CDR3 is CATSDHRDGDTEAFF. As DNA, the CDR3 is TGTGCCACCAGTGATCACAGGGATGGGGACACTGAAGCTTTCTTT.

V usage is TRBV6-5 and J usage is TRBJ2-7; the match to TRBD2 covers 9 bases. J gave up 4 bases and V 4 bases, and 5 bases lay outside the gene matches. Germline values: CDR1 MNHEY, CDR2 SVGAGI. The length of the CDR3 is 14 residues. The CDR3 DNA sequence: TGTGCCAGCAGTTGGGCGGGAGGGATGTACGAGCAGTACTTC. Translating it yields CASSWAGGMYEQYF.

The V call is TRBV27, the J call TRBJ2-1; no firm D call. The germline V gene has CDR1 MNHEY and CDR2 SMNVEV (reference sequence). The CDR3 extends over 16 amino acids. Trimming pared 2 bases from V and 0 bases from J, leaving 11 bases between. The CDR3 DNA sequence: TGTGCCAGCAGTTTAGATTCGGTCCTCTCCTACAATGAGCAGTTCTTC. Amino acids: CASSLDSVLSYNEQFF.

This chain joins TRBV24-1 and TRBJ2-2; 12 positions match TRBD1. J was trimmed by 6 bases and V by 2 bases; bases with no gene match: 12. Germline loops: CDR1 KGHDR, CDR2 SFDVKD. There are 19 residues in the CDR3. Written as DNA, the CDR3 is TGTGCCACCAGTGATTCTTTCCGCGGGACAGGGGGCAGGGCCGGGGAGCTGTTTTTT. This encodes CATSDSFRGTGGRAGELFF.

The genes are TRBV12-3 or TRBV12-4 and TRBJ2-1; D unclear. The CDR3 contains 13 residues. V was cut by 7 bases and J by 0 bases, with 7 bases left in between. In DNA, the CDR3 is TGTGCCAGCATATCCGGCTCCTACAATGAGCAGTTCTTC. This translates into CASISGSYNEQFF.

This chain's CDR3 is CASSAQEGYGYTF. The CDR3 nucleotides read TGTGCCAGCAGTGCCCAAGAGGGCTATGGCTACACCTTC. J is TRBJ1-2 and V is TRBV6-4; D gene unclear. The CDR3 extends over 13 amino acids. From germline, CDR1 is MRHNA and CDR2 SNTAGT. V shed 4 bases and J shed 4 bases, with 10 bases lying between them.

The chain couples TRBV27 to TRBJ2-5; D call uncertain. The CDR3 is 15 amino acids. Germline CDR1 MNHEY, CDR2 SMNVEV (reference sequence). Trimming stripped 6 bases from V and 5 bases from J, with 19 bases between. For the CDR3, the DNA is TGTGCCAGCAGGTCGACACTCCCCGAGTTTGAGACCCAGTACTTC. This sequence encodes CASRSTLPEFETQYF.

This chain connects TRBV6-5 to TRBJ2-5, with 12 bases lining up with TRBD2. Germline V gene sequence: CDR1 MNHEY, CDR2 SVGAGI. Trimming removed 6 bases from V and 4 bases from J; junction bases left unmatched: 6. The CDR3 has 15 amino acids. The CDR3 here is CASRKLAGGRETQYF. DNA of the CDR3: TGTGCCAGCAGAAAACTAGCGGGAGGAAGAGAGACCCAGTACTTC.

The gene calls are TRBV2 and TRBJ2-5; D may be TRBD1 (5 bases). The CDR3 is made up of 13 amino acids. Germline V gives CDR1 SNHLY, CDR2 FYNNEI. Trimming took off 7 bases at V and 8 bases at J, with 17 bases between the two ends. The CDR3 spells CASTVGLSATQYF. CDR3 bases: TGTGCCAGCACAGTGGGGCTGTCAGCTACCCAGTACTTC.

This sequence joins TRBV6-5 and TRBJ1-1; D might be TRBD1 (5 bases). In germline, CDR1 is MNHEY, CDR2 SVGAGI. V dropped 6 bases and J dropped 2 bases, with 10 bases sitting between them. The CDR3 sequence is 13 residues long. CDR3 residues: CASRRGANTEAFF. CDR3 bases: TGTGCCAGCAGGCGCGGGGCTAACACTGAAGCTTTCTTT.

The V call is TRBV19, the J call TRBJ2-7; TRBD1 might be the D (6 bases). Between the trimmed V and J ends, which lost 3 bases and 1 base, there was a span of 10 bases. The CDR3 has 14 residues. Germline CDR1 is LNHDA and CDR2 is SQIVND (reference sequence). CDR3 in DNA: TGTGCCAGTAGTATTTACACAGGGTCCTACGAGCAGTACTTC. Translating it yields CASSIYTGSYEQYF.